Below, 18 T cell receptor beta chains from the same sample are listed, as sequenced in a study of breast tumors, draining lymph nodes, adjacent tissues. Breast cancer patients provided tissue from their axillary draining lymph nodes. TCRdb passed the multiplex PCR reads through MiXCR, listing each CDR3 protein once. The data hold approximately 300,000 distinct CDR3 sequences, with 30% observed a single time. Sequences were obtained from axillary lymph node tissue. These receptors were obtained from a female donor with breast cancer. Some clones in this sample may be carry-over from other donors' samples.

V gene TRBV6-2 or TRBV6-3 combines with J gene TRBJ2-3, with TRBD2 matching 11 bases. The CDR3 runs 15 residues. Germline V gene lookup returns CDR1 MNHEY and CDR2 SVGEGT. Trimming took 8 bases from V and 4 from J; bases not matched to a gene: 8. As DNA, the CDR3 is TGTGCCAGCTCCCCGGGACTAGCGGACGCAGATACGCAGTATTTT. Protein: CASSPGLADADTQYF.

This clonotype turned up a few times. The chain couples TRBV27 to TRBJ1-5; D gene unclear. The germline V gene encodes CDR1 MNHEY and CDR2 SMNVEV (reference sequence). Trimming took 1 base from V and 3 from J, leaving 7 bases between them. CDR3 length: 14 residues. The CDR3 sequence: CASSLLGINQPQHF. The CDR3 region has the DNA TGTGCCAGCAGTTTATTGGGGATCAATCAGCCCCAGCATTTT.

This clonotype came up many times. The rearrangement joins TRBV4-1 to TRBJ1-2, with 7 nucleotides matching TRBD1. In germline, CDR1 is MGHRA, CDR2 YSYEKL. The CDR3 totals 14 residues. J gave up 8 bases and V 1 base, and 7 bases lay outside the gene matches. The CDR3 nucleotides read TGCGCCAGCAGCCAAGCTTCGGGACAGTCAGGCTACACCTTC. Its translation: CASSQASGQSGYTF.

About this clonotype: This sequence may be a read error, since a much larger clone differs from it by one base. This chain uses TRBV20-1 with TRBJ2-7, with no clear D. This CDR3 is 11 amino acids long. Germline values: CDR1 DFQATT, CDR2 SNEGSKA (reference sequence). CDR3 protein: CSVTQTYEQSF. As DNA, the CDR3 is TGCAGTGTCACTCAGACCTACGAGCAGTCCTTC.

In its sample, this clonotype was seen a few times. The rearrangement uses TRBV10-3 and TRBJ2-1; D unclear. This CDR3 spans 16 amino acids. Trimming shortened V by 0 bases and J by 2 bases, and 11 bases separated the two germline ends. Germline-derived CDR1 and CDR2 are ENHRY and SYGVKD. The CDR3 DNA sequence: TGTGCCATCAGTGAGTCAGGACCGGAGACCTACAATGAGCAGTTCTTC. This codes for CAISESGPETYNEQFF.

This clonotype was seen at least ten times. The chain uses TRBV3-1 and TRBJ2-7; D gene ambiguous. The CDR3 consists of 12 residues. V was clipped by 4 bases and J by 7 bases, with 11 bases between them. Germline V gene sequence: CDR1 LGHDT, CDR2 YNNKEL (reference sequence). The CDR3 protein is CASSLQVGEQYF. The CDR3 nucleotides read TGTGCCAGCAGCCTCCAAGTCGGGGAGCAGTACTTC.

This clonotype was found many times. The rearrangement links TRBV4-2 to TRBJ2-7, with D maybe TRBD2 (5 bases). Germline CDR1 and CDR2: LGHNA and YNFKEQ. The CDR3 is 13 amino acids. V was trimmed by 5 bases and J by 6 bases, leaving 14 bases between them. CDR3 nucleotides: TGTGCCAGCAGCTCTGGGAGCTCCGTCGAGCAGTACTTC. Translating gives CASSSGSSVEQYF.

As for this clonotype: This may be a read error, as it is one base from a much larger clone. As DNA, the CDR3 is TGCGCCAGCAGCTTCGGTCTGCGGTCACACGGTGGCTACACCTTC. This sequence encodes CASSFGLRSHGGYTF. The chain carries TRBV5-1 and TRBJ1-2; D gene unclear. Germline-derived CDR1 and CDR2 are SGHRS and YFSETQ. The CDR3 contains 15 residues. V lost 2 bases, J lost 7 bases, and 18 bases lay in between.

V is TRBV25-1 and J is TRBJ2-5, with D perhaps TRBD2 (6 bases). Germline assignment: CDR1 MGHDK and CDR2 SYGVNS. The V end was cut by 8 bases, the J end by 4 bases, with 17 bases between. This CDR3 region has 14 residues. The CDR3 protein is CASSAKTSLETQYF. In DNA form, the CDR3 reads TGTGCCAGCTCAGCGAAAACTAGCCTAGAGACCCAGTACTTC.

The table lists this clonotype with many counts. This chain joins TRBV6-2 or TRBV6-3 and TRBJ2-2; D is perhaps TRBD2 (5 bases). The CDR3 is 12 residues long. V dropped 8 bases and J dropped 4 bases, with 8 bases sitting between them. CDR1 is MNHEY, CDR2 SVGEGT, per germline. CDR3 bases: TGTGCCAGCCTCGAGGGCACCGGGGAGCTGTTTTTT. It yields the protein CASLEGTGELFF.

This clonotype was recorded many times. V gene TRBV5-4 combines with J gene TRBJ2-2; TRBD2 might be the D (5 bases). The CDR3 has 15 amino acids. V gave up 4 bases and J gave up 7 bases, with 17 bases separating them. Germline CDR1 SGHNT, CDR2 YYREEE (reference sequence). Written as DNA, the CDR3 is TGTGCCAGCAGCCCTCGGGAAGGGCCGAGCGGGGAGCTGTTTTTT. Translating gives CASSPREGPSGELFF.

This chain connects TRBV20-1 to TRBJ2-7; 9 bases map to TRBD2. Germline lookup yields CDR1 DFQATT and CDR2 SNEGSKA (reference sequence). The CDR3 is made up of 16 amino acids. With V trimmed by 6 bases and J by 4 bases, 16 bases remained unmatched. CDR3: CSAELWGGRAEYEQYF. CDR3 nucleotides: TGCAGTGCAGAACTCTGGGGCGGGAGGGCCGAATACGAGCAGTACTTC.

This clonotype was found many times. The chain couples TRBV19 to TRBJ2-6, with D uncertain. Germline V gene data show CDR1 as LNHDA and CDR2 as SQIVND (reference sequence). Trimming took off 6 bases at V and 0 bases at J, with 12 bases between the two ends. This CDR3 region has 16 residues. This CDR3 reads CASSPRTNSGANVLTF. In DNA form, the CDR3 reads TGTGCCAGTAGCCCTCGGACGAACTCTGGGGCCAACGTCCTGACTTTC.

This chain links TRBV6-5 with TRBJ2-3; 8 nucleotides agree with TRBD1. CDR3 length equals 14 residues. V shed 5 bases and J 11 bases; nucleotides not matched to a gene: 12. The germline gives CDR1 MNHEY, CDR2 SVGAGI. CDR3 DNA sequence: TGTGCCAGCAGTCGACAGGGGTCCTACAATGAGCAGTATTTT. Its protein is CASSRQGSYNEQYF.

The chain combines TRBV19 with TRBJ1-2; D ambiguous. CDR1 and CDR2 from the germline V gene are LNHDA and SQIVND (reference sequence). Between the trimmed V and J ends, which lost 6 bases and 6 bases, there was a span of 14 bases. The CDR3 has 13 residues. The CDR3 DNA sequence: TGTGCCAGTAGCCGACCCGGGAGCGATGGCTACACCTTC. Encoded protein: CASSRPGSDGYTF. Full variable domain (remainder filled in from reference TRBV19 and TRBJ1-2): DGGITQSPKYLFRKEGQNVTLSCEQNLNHDAMYWYRQDPGQGLRLIYYSQIVNDFQKGDIAEGYSVSREKKESFPLTVTSAQKNPTAFYLCASSRPGSDGYTFGSGTRLTVV.

In the case of this clonotype: A much larger clonotype is one base distant, so this may be a read error. This chain uses TRBV7-2 with TRBJ2-1; 9 bases match TRBD2. Germline assignment: CDR1 SGHTA and CDR2 FQGNSA. This CDR3 is 18 amino acids long. CDR3 coding DNA: TGTGCCAGCAGCCCCACTAGCGGGCGGCTGAGCTCCTACCATGAGCAGTTCTTC. Protein: CASSPTSGRLSSYHEQFF.

This clonotype was seen ten or more times. The genes are TRBV10-2 and TRBJ2-1, with D perhaps TRBD2 (5 bases). CDR1 and CDR2 from the germline V gene are WSHSY and SAAADI. The CDR3 totals 14 residues. The V end was cut by 3 bases, the J end by 7 bases, with 13 bases between. CDR3 DNA sequence: TGCGCCAGCAGTGAACCGGGAAGGTCTAATGAGCAGTTCTTC. This sequence encodes CASSEPGRSNEQFF.

This clonotype was seen many times. CDR3 bases: TGTGCCAGCAGCCCCCCCCGGGACAGCTCCTACAATGAGCAGTTCTTC. Its protein is CASSPPRDSSYNEQFF. The rearrangement uses TRBV11-3 and TRBJ2-1; the match to TRBD1 covers 7 bases. Germline V CDR1 and CDR2: SGHNT, YENEEA. CDR3 length equals 16 residues. V shed 5 bases and J 0 bases; nucleotides not matched to a gene: 7.